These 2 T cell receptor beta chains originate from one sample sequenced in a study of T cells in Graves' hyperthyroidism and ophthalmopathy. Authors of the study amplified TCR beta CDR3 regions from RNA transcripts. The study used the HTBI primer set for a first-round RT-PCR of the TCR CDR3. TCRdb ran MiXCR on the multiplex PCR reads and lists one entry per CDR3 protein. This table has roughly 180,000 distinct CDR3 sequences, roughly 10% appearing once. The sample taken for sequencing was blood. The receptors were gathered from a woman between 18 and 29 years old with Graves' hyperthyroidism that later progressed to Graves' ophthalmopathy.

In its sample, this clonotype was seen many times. The DNA of the CDR3 is TGTGCCAGCAGCGTCGGGGGGGGAGACGAGCAGTACTTC. It translates to CASSVGGGDEQYF. The chain has TRBV9 and TRBJ2-7; 8 bases line up with TRBD2. The CDR3 is 13 residues long. Germline CDR1 reads SGDLS; CDR2 reads YYNGEE. V lost 2 bases and J lost 5; bases outside the gene matches: 3.

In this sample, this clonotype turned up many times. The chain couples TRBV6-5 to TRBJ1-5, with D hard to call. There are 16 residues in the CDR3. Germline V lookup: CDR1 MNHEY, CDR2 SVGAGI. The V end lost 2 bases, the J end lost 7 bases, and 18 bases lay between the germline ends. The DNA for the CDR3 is TGTGCCAGCAGTTACGGACCGCCCAGAGCTGAACAGCCCCAGCATTTT. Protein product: CASSYGPPRAEQPQHF.